Each of the 20 T cell receptor beta chains below was sequenced from the same sample in a study of shared clonotypes between healthy human individuals. Method: immunoSEQ multiplex PCR; TCRdb's copy keeps in-frame clones and lacks some. Of about 820,000 clones in the sample, 92% were seen once. Terminally differentiated effector memory CD45RA+ cells were excluded from the naive CD8 cells, which were CD45RO-negative and positively selected for CCR7. What was sequenced was naive CD8+ T cells sorted from blood. These receptors all stem from a man aged 30 to 39 in good health.

This chain joins TRBV5-1 and TRBJ2-3, with 10 bases aligning to TRBD1. CDR3 length: 15 amino acids. V was pared by 2 bases and J by 3 bases, with 3 bases of the junction left unmatched. In germline, CDR1 is SGHRS, CDR2 YFSETQ. The DNA of the CDR3 is TGCGCCAGCAGCTTTTGGACAGGGGGGACAGATACGCAGTATTTT. It is translated as CASSFWTGGTDTQYF.

As to this clone: This sample includes further DNA sequences coding for the same CDR3. This sequence joins TRBV5-1 and TRBJ1-1, with D unresolved. This CDR3 comprises 13 residues. Germline CDR1 reads SGHRS; CDR2 reads YFSETQ. V gave up 0 bases and J gave up 1 base, with 4 bases separating them. The CDR3 region is CASSLAPNTEAFF. CDR3 DNA sequence: TGCGCCAGCAGCTTGGCTCCGAACACTGAAGCTTTCTTT. The entire variable domain, with the rest obtained from reference TRBV5-1 and TRBJ1-1, is as follows: KAGVTQTPRYLIKTRGQQVTLSCSPISGHRSVSWYQQTPGQGLQFLFEYFSETQRNKGNFPGRFSGRQFSNSRSEMNVSTLELGDSALYLCASSLAPNTEAFFGQGTRLTVV.

The gene calls are TRBV23-1 and TRBJ2-6, with D unclear. Being an ORF, TRBV23-1 has a function that is uncertain. Trimming pared 6 bases from V and 2 bases from J, leaving 5 bases between. The CDR3 is made up of 13 amino acids. The CDR3 nucleotides read TGCGCCAGCAGAAGGGCTGGGGCCAACGTCCTGACTTTC. Translated: CASRRAGANVLTF.

This rearrangement joins TRBV27 to TRBJ2-1, with unresolved D. This CDR3 spans 15 amino acids. V was trimmed by 5 bases and J by 3 bases, leaving 14 bases between them. In germline, CDR1 is MNHEY, CDR2 SMNVEV (reference sequence). The CDR3 sequence is CASSSRTAVYNEQFF. The DNA for the CDR3 is TGTGCCAGCAGTAGTCGGACGGCGGTCTACAATGAGCAGTTCTTC.

V usage is TRBV28 and J usage is TRBJ2-7; possible D gene TRBD2, 7 bases. Germline V gene data show CDR1 as MDHEN and CDR2 as SYDVKM. Trimming took 6 bases from V and 2 from J, leaving 17 bases between them. This CDR3 comprises 15 residues. In DNA, the CDR3 is TGTGCCAGCAGAACTTGGGGGGGCAGCACCTACGAGCAGTACTTC. Amino acid sequence: CASRTWGGSTYEQYF. Variable domain in full (rest from reference TRBV28 and TRBJ2-7): DVKVTQSSRYLVKRTGEKVFLECVQDMDHENMFWYRQDPGLGLRLIYFSYDVKMKEKGDIPEGYSVSREKKERFSLILESASTNQTSMYLCASRTWGGSTYEQYFGPGTRLTVT.

With regard to this clone: The sample carries other DNA sequences with the same CDR3. V gene TRBV5-1 combines with J gene TRBJ2-7; 11 bases are a match to TRBD1. Germline CDR1 and CDR2: SGHRS and YFSETQ. The CDR3 has 15 residues. Germline trimming cut 4 bases from V and 2 bases from J; bases unmatched to any gene: 5. CDR3: CASSLGTGGAYEQYF. The CDR3, as DNA: TGCGCCAGCAGCCTAGGGACAGGGGGAGCCTACGAGCAGTACTTC.

The chain couples TRBV7-6 to TRBJ1-1, with D possibly TRBD1 on 5 matching bases. The V gene lost 5 bases and the J gene lost 0 bases, with 7 bases spanning the gap. CDR1 and CDR2 from the germline V gene are SGHVS and FNYEAQ. The CDR3 has 13 residues. The CDR3 nucleotides read TGTGCCAGCAGCGAGGGGATGAACACTGAAGCTTTCTTT. Its translation is CASSEGMNTEAFF.

The chain carries TRBV7-9 and TRBJ2-5; 8 nucleotides agree with TRBD1. In germline, CDR1 is SEHNR, CDR2 FQNEAQ (reference sequence). V lost 5 bases to trimming and J lost 2 bases; unmatched junction nucleotides: 7. The CDR3 has 15 amino acids. The CDR3 here is CASSPRQGWQETQYF. The CDR3 region has the DNA TGTGCCAGCAGCCCGAGACAGGGGTGGCAAGAGACCCAGTACTTC.

The chain couples TRBV7-2 to TRBJ2-7, with D unclear. V lost 2 bases and J 3 bases, leaving 5 bases between the germline ends. This CDR3 spans 12 amino acids. Looked up from germline, CDR1 is SGHTA and CDR2 is FQGNSA. The CDR3 DNA sequence: TGTGCCAGCAGCTTATCTGTCTACGAGCAGTACTTC. Translation gives CASSLSVYEQYF.

The chain combines TRBV19 with TRBJ2-7; maybe TRBD2 (6 bases). From germline, CDR1 is LNHDA and CDR2 SQIVND (reference sequence). This CDR3 has 14 amino acids. Trimming stripped 8 bases from V and 5 bases from J, with 19 bases between. For the CDR3, the DNA is TGTGCCAGTGCCCCGGGACTCCGCCTTGACGAGCAGTACTTC. Translated, it gives CASAPGLRLDEQYF.

V is TRBV28 and J is TRBJ1-2; D possibly corresponds to TRBD1 (5 bases). This CDR3 comprises 16 residues. Germline CDR1 is MDHEN and CDR2 is SYDVKM. Trimming took 4 bases from V and 3 from J, leaving 18 bases between them. CDR3 bases: TGTGCCAGCAGTTCAGGGACTTGGTCGCGTGACTATGGCTACACCTTC. Translating gives CASSSGTWSRDYGYTF.

This clone came up a few times. The chain carries TRBV6-1 and TRBJ1-2; D remains ambiguous. V gave up 4 bases and J gave up 0 bases, with 12 bases separating them. The CDR3 is 15 amino acids. The germline CDR1 and CDR2 sequences are MNHNS and SASEGT. This CDR3 is CASSGSAYSNYGYTF. In DNA form, the CDR3 reads TGTGCCAGCAGTGGCAGTGCGTACTCTAACTATGGCTACACCTTC.

The rearrangement uses TRBV5-1 and TRBJ2-3; no definite D call. V gave up 3 bases and J gave up 5 bases, with 10 bases separating them. The CDR3 runs to 13 residues. Germline loops: CDR1 SGHRS, CDR2 YFSETQ. CDR3 in amino acids: CASSSRIGDTQYF. The DNA for the CDR3 is TGCGCCAGCAGCTCCCGTATCGGAGATACGCAGTATTTT.

The gene calls are TRBV27 and TRBJ2-3; 11 nucleotides line up with TRBD1. Germline V lookup: CDR1 MNHEY, CDR2 SMNVEV (reference sequence). The CDR3 runs to 16 residues. V trimming: 4 bases; J trimming: 3 bases; junction bases outside the gene matches: 6. CDR3 amino acids: CASSSRTGGETDTQYF. CDR3 coding DNA: TGTGCCAGCAGTTCGCGGACAGGGGGCGAGACAGATACGCAGTATTTT.

This clone was seen only once. J is TRBJ2-5 and V is TRBV9; tentatively, D is TRBD1 (5 bases). This CDR3 spans 13 amino acids. Germline V gene lookup returns CDR1 SGDLS and CDR2 YYNGEE. V was shortened by 7 bases and J by 1 base, with 11 bases between the two germline ends. CDR3 protein: CASSQGTQETQYF. CDR3 bases: TGTGCCAGCTCTCAGGGAACCCAAGAGACCCAGTACTTC. Based on the CDR3 plus reference TRBV9 and TRBJ2-5, the full variable domain is DSGVTQTPKHLITATGQRVTLRCSPRSGDLSVYWYQQSLDQGLQFLIQYYNGEERAKGNILERFSAQQFPDLHSELNLSSLELGDSALYFCASSQGTQETQYFGPGTRLLVL.

The chain combines TRBV4-1 with TRBJ2-7; D tentatively reads TRBD1 or TRBD2 (6 bases each). The V gene lost 4 bases and the J gene lost 7 bases, with 17 bases spanning the gap. The CDR3 has 14 residues. Germline V gene lookup returns CDR1 MGHRA and CDR2 YSYEKL. The CDR3 DNA follows: TGCGCCAGCAGCCGCCTTGTGGGGGGCGCGGAGCAGTACTTC. It is translated as CASSRLVGGAEQYF.

The V call is TRBV27, the J call TRBJ2-1, with 13 bases fitting TRBD2. The ends lost 5 bases at V and 8 bases at J; junction bases unmatched: 3. This CDR3 is 14 amino acids long. Germline-derived CDR1 and CDR2 are MNHEY and SMNVEV (reference sequence). CDR3 region: CASSPGLAGYEQFF. The CDR3 coding sequence is TGTGCCAGCAGTCCGGGACTAGCGGGGTATGAGCAGTTCTTC.

The chain employs TRBV5-4 and TRBJ1-4, with TRBD1 identical over 9 bases. The V segment lost 4 bases and the J segment 6 bases; nucleotides outside the gene matches: 7. This CDR3 region has 15 residues. Per the germline V gene, CDR1 is SGHNT and CDR2 is YYREEE (reference sequence). CDR3 in amino acids: CASSVTGTGHEKLFF. In nucleotides, the CDR3 is TGTGCCAGCAGCGTAACCGGGACAGGGCATGAAAAACTGTTTTTT.

This rearrangement joins TRBV9 to TRBJ2-1; D unclear. Trimming took 0 bases from V and 8 from J, leaving 12 bases between them. Per germline, CDR1 SGDLS and CDR2 YYNGEE. The CDR3 contains 14 residues. The DNA for the CDR3 is TGTGCCAGCAGCGTAGTTAGGTCGAGCGATGAGCAGTTCTTC. Translated: CASSVVRSSDEQFF.

This chain joins TRBV11-2 and TRBJ2-1; possibly TRBD1 or TRBD2 for D (5 bases each). Trimming pared 2 bases from V and 1 base from J, leaving 15 bases between. This CDR3 is built from 17 residues. From germline, CDR1 is SGHAT and CDR2 FQNNGV. The CDR3 DNA reads TGTGCCAGCAGCTTATTAGGGCCAGGGAGTTCCTACAATGAGCAGTTCTTC. It codes for CASSLLGPGSSYNEQFF.